What follows is one T cell receptor beta chain and its context. Using its own MiXCR run on the 5' RACE reads, TCRdb lists one record per CDR3 protein. This table has fewer than 100,000 distinct CDR3 sequences, around 6% appearing once. The data are from a study of early T cells in non-severe SARS-CoV-2 infection. Looking at the study overall: Chains were unpaired, as sequencing was done on bulk RNA from unsorted whole blood.

The CDR3 runs 15 residues. V shed 0 bases and J shed 7 bases, with 18 bases lying between them. Looked up from germline, CDR1 is DFQATT and CDR2 is SNEGSKA (reference sequence). Sequenced: whole blood. This clonotype originated in an adult who was a healthcare worker with PCR-confirmed SARS-CoV-2 infection or an uninfected control (not recorded which). The V call is TRBV20-1, the J call TRBJ1-2; TRBD1 is a possible D gene (5 bases). The CDR3 protein is CSARDPGRRHFGYTF. As DNA, the CDR3 is TGCAGTGCTAGAGATCCGGGACGTCGACATTTTGGCTACACCTTC.